Reported below is one T cell receptor beta chain. Its antigen is not known. One entry per CDR3 protein results from TCRdb running MiXCR on the 5' RACE reads. The sample lists 550,000 to 700,000 distinct CDR3 sequences, 15% to 20% occurring once. This sample stems from a study of T-cell memory formation after mild COVID-19. Study-level points and caveats: Mainly in CM and EM were contracting CD4+ clones; CD8+ were in EMRA.

Losses at the gene ends were 3 bases for V and 5 bases for J; bases not matched to a gene: 7. The germline CDR1 and CDR2 sequences are ENHRY and SYGVKD. There are 16 residues in the CDR3. The source material was PBMCs or a T cell subset sorted from them (not recorded which). The TCR comes from an adult woman who had mild COVID-19 (a few samples of this study predate the infection). Cell type and time point are not known. The V and J genes are TRBV10-3 and TRBJ2-5; 12 bases align to TRBD1. CDR3 sequence: CAISDARDRGRETQYF. CDR3 DNA: TGTGCCATCAGTGATGCCCGGGACAGGGGGCGGGAGACCCAGTACTTC.